Reported below is one T cell receptor (beta chain). Via MiXCR, TCRdb re-called the 5' RACE reads, giving one row per CDR3 protein. The sample holds about 400,000 distinct CDR3 sequences; roughly 15% are singletons and the top ten take roughly 21%. This sample was taken from a study of T-cell memory formation after mild COVID-19. The germline V gene has CDR1 SGHKS and CDR2 YYEKEE (reference sequence). This CDR3 contains 15 residues. Deletions cut 4 bases from V and 5 bases from J, with 13 bases between. The sequenced sample was PBMCs or a T cell subset sorted from them (not recorded which). The chain has TRBV5-5 and TRBJ1-6, with unresolved D. The source of this sequence is a man in his late teens or twenties who had mild COVID-19 (a few samples of this study predate the infection). Cell type and time point are not known. The DNA for the CDR3 is TGTGCCAGCAGCGTGGGTCCCGAGAATAATTCACCCCTCCACTTT. It codes for CASSVGPENNSPLHF.